This record concerns one T cell receptor (beta chain) sequence. It lacks a known antigen. The record has no base qualities; no much larger clone is one base away. The immunoSEQ Assay, a bias-controlled multiplex PCR, was used to amplify TCRbeta CDR3 regions from genomic DNA. From the authors' description of their analysis: The number of nucleated cells in each sample was estimated by amplification of reference gene primers within the assay. Sequence reads were collapsed and filtered to measure the absolute abundance of every unique TCRbeta CDR3 rearrangement. For each sample, productive Simpson clonality was calculated by taking the square root of Simpson's diversity index across productive rearrangements. The immuneACCESS repertoire file appears here via TCRdb, limited to in-frame rearrangements. These files lack a portion of the clones; in checked studies, under half of the deficit traces to unresolved V genes, and the cause of the others is not known. Clonal size and the V and J genes are those of that table, whereas D and trimming came from the DNA. This sample lists 200,000 to 250,000 clones; around four fifths were detected once. More than 4.5% of the sample is in the top ten clones.

This entry comes from a study of blood T cell repertoires in COVID-19 (TCRdb year 2020). Background on the whole study: The collaborator samples originated in the United States, Italy and Spain and spanned the acute and convalescent phases of COVID-19. The material from the prospective study consisted of cDNA or gDNA derived from T cells, B-cell-depleted T cells, or PBMCs. The dataset comprised deeply sampled blood TCRbeta repertoires from subjects exposed to, actively infected with, or recovered from COVID-19. The repertoires were made available in a free public database intended to serve as a resource for research on the immune response to SARS-CoV-2. The samples were drawn from two sources: the first 160 participants of the ongoing ImmuneRACE study, and 1,200 or so subjects contributed by 6 global collaborators. Sample metadata almost always included a de-identified subject ID, COVID-19 status, age in years and sex. HLA class I and class II types, where available, came from metadata supplied by the sample provider rather than from assay-based typing. Overall results and qualifications from the work: How much clinical and demographic metadata was included differed by source and by participant, and the metadata was provided uncurated.

Participants in the prospective study were enrolled through a virtual design, were aged roughly 18 to 95 years, and lived in some 24 United States geographic areas. To assign participants to cohorts, the prospective study relied on clinical history that participants themselves reported in a screening survey and a study questionnaire. Exposed participants had been in contact with someone with a PCR-confirmed or clinician-diagnosed COVID-19 case within 2 weeks of study entry. In the prospective study, whole blood, serum and a nasopharyngeal or oropharyngeal swab were collected from each participant by mobile phlebotomists. Prospective study participants could optionally give additional blood draws and questionnaires over an approximately 2-month period. Before DNA extraction, prospective study blood samples were shipped either frozen or at room temperature. The germline V gene encodes CDR1 SGHNT and CDR2 YYREEE (reference sequence). Trimming takes 0 bases from V and 0 bases from J, and the germline ends sit 3 bases apart. The CDR3 runs 13 residues from the cysteine to the phenylalanine. The retained sequence is limited to the CDR3, 39 bases, with the frame set at the first base.

The sample taken for sequencing was PBMCs or T cells enriched from blood (not recorded which). The TCR originated in a woman between 50 and 59 years old who had been exposed to COVID-19. The chain uses TRBV5-4 and TRBJ2-5; no D segment can be confidently identified. Here the CDR3 is given as CASSLADQETQYF. The nucleotide sequence is given as TGTGCCAGCAGCTTGGCAGACCAAGAGACCCAGTACTTC.